This section outlines one T cell receptor (beta chain) sequence together with its context. Donors consisted of healthy Finnish infants (having corrective surgery for congenital heart defects). These data belong to a study of human thymus T cells. Assay used: immunoSEQ multiplex PCR; TCRdb lists only in-frame clones, some missing. The table has tens of thousands of clones, about 94% seen once. CDR1 is MNHNS and CDR2 is SASEGT in the germline V gene. The CDR3 is 14 amino acids. V lost 6 bases, J lost 0 bases, and 10 bases lay in between. The J gene is TRBJ2-3, the V gene TRBV6-1; D unresolved. The source is a boy in the first two years of life with a congenital heart defect but otherwise immunologically healthy. The sequenced sample was blood. CDR3 protein: CASRNSPSTDTQYF. CDR3 bases: TGTGCCAGCAGGAACAGCCCTAGCACAGATACGCAGTATTTT.